These 9 T cell receptor beta chains were sequenced from one sample in a study of blood T cell repertoires in COVID-19 (dated by TCRdb to the early 2020s). The method was the immunoSEQ multiplex PCR assay. This immuneACCESS table, as held by TCRdb, lists in-frame sequences with V and J called but not all clones. Of the missing ones, under half trace to an unresolved V gene in checked studies; the others have no known cause. The sample table records about 360,000 clones; about four fifths of these occur just once. 2.5% to 3% of the sample rests with the top ten. The sample taken for sequencing was peripheral blood. Every receptor here comes from a man aged 25 to 40 with active or convalescent COVID-19.

The chain is built from TRBV5-1 and TRBJ1-1; the match to TRBD1 covers 9 bases. V shed 4 bases and J 3 bases; nucleotides not matched to a gene: 7. Per the germline V gene, CDR1 is SGHRS and CDR2 is YFSETQ. The CDR3 loop spans 15 amino acids. DNA of the CDR3: TGCGCCAGCAGCCACCCGGGACAGGGCGACACTGAAGCTTTCTTT. Its protein product is CASSHPGQGDTEAFF.

The V and J genes are TRBV29-1 and TRBJ1-4, with TRBD1 matching over 7 bases. Germline CDR1 SQVTM, CDR2 ANQGSEA. This CDR3 region has 13 residues. V was pared by 3 bases and J by 6 bases, with 4 bases of the junction left unmatched. The CDR3 DNA reads as TGCAGCGTTGAGGAAAGGGGGCATGAAAAACTGTTTTTT. This codes for CSVEERGHEKLFF.

In this sample, this clone turned up once. The J gene is TRBJ1-3, the V gene TRBV19; 8 bases are shared with TRBD1. Trimming at V came to 7 bases and at J to 3 bases, leaving 2 bases not matched to a gene. CDR3 length: 13 residues. CDR1 and CDR2 from the germline V gene are LNHDA and SQIVND (reference sequence). The CDR3 reads CASTDRVGNTIYF. The CDR3 nucleotides are TGTGCCAGTACGGACAGGGTTGGAAACACCATATATTTT. Together with reference TRBV19 and TRBJ1-3, the CDR3 gives the full variable domain: DGGITQSPKYLFRKEGQNVTLSCEQNLNHDAMYWYRQDPGQGLRLIYYSQIVNDFQKGDIAEGYSVSREKKESFPLTVTSAQKNPTAFYLCASTDRVGNTIYFGEGSWLTVV.

V gene TRBV28 combines with J gene TRBJ2-6, with D unclear. CDR1 MDHEN and CDR2 SYDVKM come from the germline V gene. V was cut by 5 bases and J by 0 bases, with 8 bases left in between. The CDR3 contains 15 residues. CDR3 sequence (DNA): TGTGCCAGCAGTACCTACCGCTCTGGGGCCAACGTCCTGACTTTC. As protein: CASSTYRSGANVLTF.

The CDR3, as DNA: TGTGCCAGCAGTTACAAGGCGGGATTCCCCACAGATACGCAGTATTTT. Its protein product is CASSYKAGFPTDTQYF. This chain joins TRBV6-2 or TRBV6-3 and TRBJ2-3, with D tentatively TRBD2 (6 bases). Deletions cut 2 bases from V and 2 bases from J, with 14 bases between. The CDR3 is made up of 16 amino acids. Germline V gene data show CDR1 as MNHEY and CDR2 as SVGEGT.

The table lists this clone with a few counts. This chain links TRBV15 with TRBJ1-2; D is perhaps TRBD1 (6 bases). The V end lost 0 bases, the J end lost 6 bases, and 8 bases lay between the germline ends. This CDR3 is built from 13 residues. CDR1 and CDR2 (germline): LNHNV, YYDKDF (reference sequence). Written as DNA, the CDR3 is TGTGCCACCAGCAGAGACAGGGGTGATGGCTACACCTTC. This translates into CATSRDRGDGYTF.

The J gene is TRBJ2-4, the V gene TRBV7-2, with D uncertain. Germline V gives CDR1 SGHTA, CDR2 FQGNSA. Trimming shortened V by 1 base and J by 0 bases, and 16 bases separated the two germline ends. This CDR3 has 18 residues. The CDR3 DNA is TGTGCCAGCAGCTTAGTAGTGGCGACATACCTAGCCAAAAACATTCAGTACTTC. Protein product: CASSLVVATYLAKNIQYF. The full variable domain, rest sourced from reference TRBV7-2 and TRBJ2-4, is GAGVSQSPSNKVTEKGKDVELRCDPISGHTALYWYRQSLGQGLEFLIYFQGNSAPDKSGLPSDRFSAERTGGSVSTLTIQRTQQEDSAVYLCASSLVVATYLAKNIQYFGAGTRLSVL.

The chain links TRBV6-2 or TRBV6-3 to TRBJ2-2, with 8 bases identical to TRBD2. Trimming took 5 bases from V and 1 from J; bases not matched to a gene: 3. The CDR3 sequence is 15 residues long. Germline V lookup: CDR1 MNHEY, CDR2 SVGEGT. In DNA, the CDR3 is TGTGCCAGCAGTCTAAGCGGGGGGAACACCGGGGAGCTGTTTTTT. This encodes CASSLSGGNTGELFF.

The V and J genes are TRBV7-9 and TRBJ1-4, with D unresolved. The CDR3 is 14 amino acids. Trimming removed 1 base at V and 3 bases at J, with 6 bases between. The germline CDR1 and CDR2 sequences are SEHNR and FQNEAQ (reference sequence). CDR3 sequence reads: CASSLGYSNEKLFF. The CDR3 coding sequence is TGTGCCAGCAGCTTAGGTTATTCTAATGAAAAACTGTTTTTT.